The T cell receptor beta chain described here comes from a study of blood T cell repertoires in COVID-19. The table lists this clone with a count of one. Recruits, aged roughly 18 to 95 years, lived in 24 US areas. Which cohort a participant joined came from the clinical history participants gave. The V and J ends lost 8 bases and 4 bases respectively, with 14 bases between them. Germline V gene data show CDR1 as KGHSH and CDR2 as LQKENI. This CDR3 contains 13 residues. Original analysis: Amplification with reference gene primers provided the estimates of nucleated cell counts. Here immunoSEQ multiplex PCR was the method, and the copy in TCRdb shows in-frame clones only, minus some. That table is the source of V, J and clone size, and D and trimming were worked out from the DNA. The data show 350,000 or so clones, with about 92% seen just once and approximately 18% held by the top ten.

Source material: PBMCs or T cells enriched from blood (not recorded which). The TCR comes from a woman in her thirties who had recovered from COVID-19. V usage is TRBV18 and J usage is TRBJ1-1, with D hard to call. The CDR3 sequence: CASRPGGGTEAFF. DNA for the CDR3: TGTGCCAGCCGGCCGGGTGGAGGCACTGAAGCTTTCTTT.